This T cell receptor (beta chain) was profiled in a study of CD8+ T cells in alopecia areata. Treatment specified: oral pan-JAK inhibitor, 5-10 mg twice daily. The germline V gene has CDR1 MGHDK and CDR2 SYGVNS. The CDR3 is made up of 13 amino acids. Trimming stripped 5 bases from V and 4 bases from J, with 9 bases between. There are a few counts of this clone. cDNA reverse transcribed from extracted RNA served as the sequencing template. Here immunoSEQ multiplex PCR was the method, and the copy in TCRdb shows in-frame clones only, minus some. The sample holds around 300,000 clones, 60% seen once. The chain is built from TRBV25-1 and TRBJ1-3; tentative D call: TRBD1 (6 bases). The source material was CD4+ T cells sorted from blood, sampled around week 54, from a patient treated with tofacitinib. The source of this sequence is a human donor with alopecia areata. The CDR3 bases are TGTGCCAGCAGTTGGGGGCCGGGAAACACCATATATTTT. Protein sequence: CASSWGPGNTIYF.